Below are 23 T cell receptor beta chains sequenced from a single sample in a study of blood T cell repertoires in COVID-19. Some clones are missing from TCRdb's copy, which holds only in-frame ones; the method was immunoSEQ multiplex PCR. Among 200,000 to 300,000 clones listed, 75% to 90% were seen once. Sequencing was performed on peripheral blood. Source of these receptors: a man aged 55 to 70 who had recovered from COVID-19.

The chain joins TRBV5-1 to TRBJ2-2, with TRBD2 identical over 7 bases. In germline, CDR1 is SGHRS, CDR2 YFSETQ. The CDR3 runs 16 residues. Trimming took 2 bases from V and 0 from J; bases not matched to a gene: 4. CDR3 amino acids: CASSFGDYSNTGELFF. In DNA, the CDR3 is TGCGCCAGCAGCTTCGGGGACTATTCGAACACCGGGGAGCTGTTTTTT.

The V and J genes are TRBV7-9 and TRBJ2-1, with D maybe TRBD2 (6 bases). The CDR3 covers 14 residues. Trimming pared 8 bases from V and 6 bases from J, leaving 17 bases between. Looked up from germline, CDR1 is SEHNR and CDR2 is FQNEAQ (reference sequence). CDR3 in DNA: TGTGCCAGCCAAGGGACTTCTGGGGTCAATGAGCAGTTCTTC. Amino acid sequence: CASQGTSGVNEQFF.

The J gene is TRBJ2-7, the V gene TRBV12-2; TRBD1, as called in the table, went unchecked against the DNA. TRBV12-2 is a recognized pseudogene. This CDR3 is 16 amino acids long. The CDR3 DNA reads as TGTGCAAGTCGCTTAGCGGGGACAGCCCATACCTACGAGCAGTACGTC. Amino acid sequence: CASRLAGTAHTYEQYV.

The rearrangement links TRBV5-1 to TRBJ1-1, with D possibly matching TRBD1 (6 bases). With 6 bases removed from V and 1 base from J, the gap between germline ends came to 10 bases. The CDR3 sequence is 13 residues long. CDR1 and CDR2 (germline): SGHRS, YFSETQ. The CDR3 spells CASTRDKNTEAFF. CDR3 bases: TGCGCCAGCACCCGGGACAAGAACACTGAAGCTTTCTTT. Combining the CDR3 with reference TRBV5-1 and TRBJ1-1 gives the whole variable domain KAGVTQTPRYLIKTRGQQVTLSCSPISGHRSVSWYQQTPGQGLQFLFEYFSETQRNKGNFPGRFSGRQFSNSRSEMNVSTLELGDSALYLCASTRDKNTEAFFGQGTRLTVV.

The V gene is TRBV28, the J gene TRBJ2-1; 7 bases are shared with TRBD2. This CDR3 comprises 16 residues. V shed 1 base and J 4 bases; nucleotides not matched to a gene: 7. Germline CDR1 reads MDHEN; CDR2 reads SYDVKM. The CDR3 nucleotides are TGTGCCAGCAGTTTATTAAGCGGGACCATATACAATGAGCAGTTCTTC. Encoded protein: CASSLLSGTIYNEQFF.

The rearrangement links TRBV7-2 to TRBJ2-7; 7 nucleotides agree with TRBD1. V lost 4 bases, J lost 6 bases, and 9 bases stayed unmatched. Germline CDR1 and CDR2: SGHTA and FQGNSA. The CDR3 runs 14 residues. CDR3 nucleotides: TGTGCCAGCAGCTCTTCACAGGGGTGGAGCGAGCAGTACTTC. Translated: CASSSSQGWSEQYF.

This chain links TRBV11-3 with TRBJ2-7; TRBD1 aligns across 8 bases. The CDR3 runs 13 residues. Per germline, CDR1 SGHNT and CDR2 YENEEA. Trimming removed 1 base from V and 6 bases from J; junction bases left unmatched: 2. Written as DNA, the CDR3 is TGTGCCAGCAGCTTAGGGACAGGGACCGAGCAGTACGTC. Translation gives CASSLGTGTEQYV.

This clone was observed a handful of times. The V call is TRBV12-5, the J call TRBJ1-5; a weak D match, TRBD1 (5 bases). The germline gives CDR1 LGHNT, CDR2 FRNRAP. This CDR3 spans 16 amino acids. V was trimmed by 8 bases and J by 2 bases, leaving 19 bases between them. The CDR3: CASTNLGGVGNQPQHF. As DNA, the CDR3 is TGTGCTAGTACAAATTTGGGGGGAGTAGGCAATCAGCCCCAGCATTTT.

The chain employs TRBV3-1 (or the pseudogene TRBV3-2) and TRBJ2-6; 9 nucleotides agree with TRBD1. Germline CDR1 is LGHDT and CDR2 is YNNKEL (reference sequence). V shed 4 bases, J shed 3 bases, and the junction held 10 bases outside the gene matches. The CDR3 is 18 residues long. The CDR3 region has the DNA TGTGCCAGCAGCCCAACGACCGGGACAGGGCTTGGGGCCAACGTCCTGACTTTC. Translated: CASSPTTGTGLGANVLTF.

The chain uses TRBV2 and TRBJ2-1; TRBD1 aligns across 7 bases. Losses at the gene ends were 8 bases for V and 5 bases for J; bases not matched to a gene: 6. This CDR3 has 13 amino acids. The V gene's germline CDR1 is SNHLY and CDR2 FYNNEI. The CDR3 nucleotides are TGTGCCAGCGACAGGGATGCGGACAATGAGCAGTTCTTC. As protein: CASDRDADNEQFF. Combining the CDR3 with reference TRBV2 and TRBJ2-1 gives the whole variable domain EPEVTQTPSHQVTQMGQEVILRCVPISNHLYFYWYRQILGQKVEFLVSFYNNEISEKSEIFDDQFSVERPDGSNFTLKIRSTKLEDSAMYFCASDRDADNEQFFGPGTRLTVL.

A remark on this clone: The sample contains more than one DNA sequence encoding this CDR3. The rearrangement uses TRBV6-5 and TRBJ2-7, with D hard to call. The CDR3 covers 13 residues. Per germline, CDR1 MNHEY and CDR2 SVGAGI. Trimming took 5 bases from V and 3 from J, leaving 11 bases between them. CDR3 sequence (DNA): TGTGCCAGCAGTCGAACAGAGAGCTACGAGCAGTACTTC. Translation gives CASSRTESYEQYF.

The CDR3 bases are TGTGCCATCAGTGACCGGGACAGGTCCCACGTCTATGGCTACACCTTC. Its protein is CAISDRDRSHVYGYTF. The chain recombines TRBV10-3 with TRBJ1-2; 8 bases align to TRBD1. Losses at the gene ends were 3 bases for V and 4 bases for J; bases not matched to a gene: 10. The CDR3 has 16 residues. The germline V gene has CDR1 ENHRY and CDR2 SYGVKD.

The CDR3, as DNA: TGCGCCAGCAGTCCTGCGACAGGGGGAATCACTGAAGCTTTCTTT. This encodes CASSPATGGITEAFF. The chain couples TRBV5-1 to TRBJ1-1; 9 positions match TRBD1. The V gene end was trimmed by 5 bases and the J gene end by 4 bases; junction bases not matched to a gene: 9. CDR3 length equals 15 residues. CDR1 and CDR2 (germline): SGHRS, YFSETQ.

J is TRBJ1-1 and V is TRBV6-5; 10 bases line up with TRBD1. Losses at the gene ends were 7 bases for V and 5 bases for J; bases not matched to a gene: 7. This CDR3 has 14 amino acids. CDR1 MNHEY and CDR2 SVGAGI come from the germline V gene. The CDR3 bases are TGTGCCAGCAAACCGGGACAGGGGACGACTGAAGCTTTCTTT. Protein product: CASKPGQGTTEAFF.

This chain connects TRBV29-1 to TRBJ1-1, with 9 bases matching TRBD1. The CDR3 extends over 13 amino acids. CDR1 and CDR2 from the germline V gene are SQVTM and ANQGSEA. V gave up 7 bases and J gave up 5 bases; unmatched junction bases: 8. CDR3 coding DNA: TGCAGCGCAGAAAGGGGACAGGGAACTGAAGCTTTCTTT. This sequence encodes CSAERGQGTEAFF. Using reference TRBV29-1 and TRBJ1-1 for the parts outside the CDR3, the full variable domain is SAVISQKPSRDICQRGTSLTIQCQVDSQVTMMFWYRQQPGQSLTLIATANQGSEATYESGFVIDKFPISRPNLTFSTLTVSNMSPEDSSIYLCSAERGQGTEAFFGQGTRLTVV.

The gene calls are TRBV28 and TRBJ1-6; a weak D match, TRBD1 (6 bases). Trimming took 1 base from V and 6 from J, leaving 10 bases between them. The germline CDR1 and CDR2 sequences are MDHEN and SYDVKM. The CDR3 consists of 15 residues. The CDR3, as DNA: TGTGCCAGCAGTTTATACACCAGGGGTAATTCACCCCTCCACTTT. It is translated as CASSLYTRGNSPLHF.

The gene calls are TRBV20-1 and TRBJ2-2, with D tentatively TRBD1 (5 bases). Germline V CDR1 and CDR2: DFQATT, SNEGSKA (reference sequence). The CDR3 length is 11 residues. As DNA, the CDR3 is TGCAGCGCAAGGGGTTACGGGGAGCTGTTTTTT. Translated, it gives CSARGYGELFF.

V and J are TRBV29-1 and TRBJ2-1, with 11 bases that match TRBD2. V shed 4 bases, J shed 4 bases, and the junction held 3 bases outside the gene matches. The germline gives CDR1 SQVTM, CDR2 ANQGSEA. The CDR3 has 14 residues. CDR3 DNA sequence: TGCAGCGTTGTGGGGACTAGCGGTTACAATGAGCAGTTCTTC. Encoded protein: CSVVGTSGYNEQFF.

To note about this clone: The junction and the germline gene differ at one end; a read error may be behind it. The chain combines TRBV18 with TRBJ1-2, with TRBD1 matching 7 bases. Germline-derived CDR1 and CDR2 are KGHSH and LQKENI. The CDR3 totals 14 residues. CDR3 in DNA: TGTGCCAGCTCCCCTACGCTGGACAGGCAAGGGTCGGCCTTC. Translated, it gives CASSPTLDRQGSAF.

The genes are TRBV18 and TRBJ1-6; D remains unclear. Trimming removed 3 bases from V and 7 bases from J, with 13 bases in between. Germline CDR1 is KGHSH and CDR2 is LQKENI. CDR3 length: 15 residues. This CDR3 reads CASSPGGSRNSPLHF. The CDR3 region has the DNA TGTGCCAGCTCACCGGGAGGGTCGAGGAATTCACCCCTCCACTTT.

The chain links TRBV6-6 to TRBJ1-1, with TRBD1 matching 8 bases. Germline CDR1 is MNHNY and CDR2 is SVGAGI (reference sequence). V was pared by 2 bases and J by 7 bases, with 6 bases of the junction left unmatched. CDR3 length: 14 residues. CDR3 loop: CASSYRTGTHEAFF. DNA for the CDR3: TGTGCCAGCAGTTACAGGACAGGGACCCATGAAGCTTTCTTT.

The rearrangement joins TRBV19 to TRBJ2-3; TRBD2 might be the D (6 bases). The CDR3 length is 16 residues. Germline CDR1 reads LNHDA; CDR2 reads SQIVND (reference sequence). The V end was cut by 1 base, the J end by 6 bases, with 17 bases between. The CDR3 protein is CASSIVGSAGTDTQYF. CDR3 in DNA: TGTGCCAGTAGTATAGTCGGGTCGGCGGGGACGGATACGCAGTATTTT.

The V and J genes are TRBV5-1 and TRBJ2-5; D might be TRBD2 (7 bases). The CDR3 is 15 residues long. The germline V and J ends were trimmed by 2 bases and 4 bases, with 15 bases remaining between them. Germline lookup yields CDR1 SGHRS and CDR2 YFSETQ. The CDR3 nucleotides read TGCGCCAGCAGCTTCGCTCGGGGGGCGGGAGAGACCCAGTACTTC. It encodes CASSFARGAGETQYF. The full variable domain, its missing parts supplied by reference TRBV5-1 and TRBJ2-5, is KAGVTQTPRYLIKTRGQQVTLSCSPISGHRSVSWYQQTPGQGLQFLFEYFSETQRNKGNFPGRFSGRQFSNSRSEMNVSTLELGDSALYLCASSFARGAGETQYFGPGTRLLVL.